These T cell receptor beta chains were read from a single sample in a study of shared clonotypes between healthy human individuals. Sequenced by immunoSEQ multiplex PCR; TCRdb stores in-frame clones only, minus some. The data hold approximately 2.4 million clones, with approximately 94% observed a single time. Sample: naive CD4+ T cells sorted from blood. The receptor set was obtained from a man aged 18 to 30 in good health. CDR3s include the opening cysteine and the closing phenylalanine or tryptophan. A D gene is named only where the DNA matches it firmly.

v_call	d_call	j_call	cdr3_nt	cdr3_aa
TRBV28	TRBD1	TRBJ2-2	TGTGCCAGCAGTTCGGGACAGGGGTTGACCGGGGAGCTGTTTTTT	CASSSGQGLTGELFF
TRBV25-1	TRBD1	TRBJ1-6	TGTGCCAGCAGTGAGACAGGGGGCTATAATTCACCCCTCCACTTT	CASSETGGYNSPLHF
TRBV9	TRBD1	TRBJ2-7	TGTGCCAGCAGCCAGGGGCCGGGACAGGGGCTCTACGAGCAGTACTTC	CASSQGPGQGLYEQYF
TRBV25-1	.	TRBJ1-3	TGTGCCAGCGGGCGAGACTCTGGAAACACCATATATTTT	CASGRDSGNTIYF
TRBV10-3	.	TRBJ2-1	TGTGCCATCAGTGAACCAGGAGTTTTGATCTTC	CAISEPGVLIF
TRBV18	.	TRBJ2-7	TGTGCCAGCTCACCGGGTACCGACTCGGGCGAGCAGTACTTC	CASSPGTDSGEQYF
TRBV20-1	.	TRBJ1-5	TGCAGTGCGGGGGATCAGCCCCAGCATTTT	CSAGDQPQHF
TRBV5-1	TRBD2	TRBJ2-5	TGCGCCAGCAGCTTGGATCCAGCGGGGCAAGAGACCCAGTACTTC	CASSLDPAGQETQYF
TRBV9	.	TRBJ2-7	TGTGCCAGCAGCGTAGCCTTAGGGGGGAAGGAGTACTTC	CASSVALGGKEYF
TRBV25-1	.	TRBJ2-3	TGTGCCAGCAGTGAACCCCGGAGGGCAGATACGCAGTATTTT	CASSEPRRADTQYF